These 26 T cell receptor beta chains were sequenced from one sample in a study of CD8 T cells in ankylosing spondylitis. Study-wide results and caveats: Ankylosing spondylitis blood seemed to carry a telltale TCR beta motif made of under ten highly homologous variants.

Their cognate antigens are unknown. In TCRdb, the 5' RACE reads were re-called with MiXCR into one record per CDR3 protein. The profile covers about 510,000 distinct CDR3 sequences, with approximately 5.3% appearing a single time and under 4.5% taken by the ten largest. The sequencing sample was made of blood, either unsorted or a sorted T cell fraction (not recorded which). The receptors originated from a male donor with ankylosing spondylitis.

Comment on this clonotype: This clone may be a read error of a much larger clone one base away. This CDR3 is CASRQGQKGYKQYF. The CDR3 DNA is TGTGCCAGCAGGCAGGGACAGAAGGGTTACAAGCAGTACTTC. The rearrangement links TRBV28 to TRBJ2-7, with TRBD1 identical over 7 bases. V was pared by 6 bases and J by 8 bases, with 13 bases of the junction left unmatched. Germline V gene sequence: CDR1 MDHEN, CDR2 SYDVKM. The CDR3 runs to 14 residues.

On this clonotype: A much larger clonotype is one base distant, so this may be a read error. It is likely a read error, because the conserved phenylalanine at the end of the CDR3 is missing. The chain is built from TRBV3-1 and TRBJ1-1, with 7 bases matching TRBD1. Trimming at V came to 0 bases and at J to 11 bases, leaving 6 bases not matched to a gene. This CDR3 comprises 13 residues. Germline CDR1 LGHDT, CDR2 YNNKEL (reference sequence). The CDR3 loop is CASSQDQTGRAFL. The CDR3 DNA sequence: TGTGCCAGCAGCCAAGATCAGACAGGGCGGGCTTTCCTT.

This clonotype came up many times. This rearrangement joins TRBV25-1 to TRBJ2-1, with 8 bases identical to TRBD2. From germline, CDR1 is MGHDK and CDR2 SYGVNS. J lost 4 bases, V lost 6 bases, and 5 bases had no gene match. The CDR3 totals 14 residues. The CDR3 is CASSPGLEYNEQFF. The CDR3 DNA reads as TGTGCCAGCAGCCCGGGACTAGAGTACAATGAGCAGTTCTTC.

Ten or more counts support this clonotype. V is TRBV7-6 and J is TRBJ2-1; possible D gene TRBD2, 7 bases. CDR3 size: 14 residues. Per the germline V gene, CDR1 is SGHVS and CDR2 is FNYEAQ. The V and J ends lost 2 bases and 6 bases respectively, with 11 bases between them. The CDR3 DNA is TGTGCCAGCAGCTTATTCGGGGGGCCCAATGAGCAGTTCTTC. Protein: CASSLFGGPNEQFF.

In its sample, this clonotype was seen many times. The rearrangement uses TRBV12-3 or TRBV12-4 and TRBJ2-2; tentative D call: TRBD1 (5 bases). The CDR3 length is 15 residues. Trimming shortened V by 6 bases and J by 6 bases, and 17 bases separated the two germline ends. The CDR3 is CASSSTRRVPGELFF. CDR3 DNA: TGTGCCAGCAGCTCAACACGCAGGGTACCCGGGGAGCTGTTTTTT.

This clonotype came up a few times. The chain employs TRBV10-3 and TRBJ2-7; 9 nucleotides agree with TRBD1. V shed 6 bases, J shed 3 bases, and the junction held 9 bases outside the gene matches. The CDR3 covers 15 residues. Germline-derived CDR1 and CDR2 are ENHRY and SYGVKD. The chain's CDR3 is CAISAPGQGGYEQYF. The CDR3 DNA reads TGTGCCATCAGCGCGCCGGGACAGGGAGGCTACGAGCAGTACTTC.

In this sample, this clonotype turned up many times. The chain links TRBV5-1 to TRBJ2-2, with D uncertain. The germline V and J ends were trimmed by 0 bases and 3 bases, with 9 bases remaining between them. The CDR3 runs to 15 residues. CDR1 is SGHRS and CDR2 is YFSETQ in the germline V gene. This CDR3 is CASSLASQHTGELFF. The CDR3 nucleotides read TGCGCCAGCAGCTTGGCTAGTCAACACACCGGGGAGCTGTTTTTT.

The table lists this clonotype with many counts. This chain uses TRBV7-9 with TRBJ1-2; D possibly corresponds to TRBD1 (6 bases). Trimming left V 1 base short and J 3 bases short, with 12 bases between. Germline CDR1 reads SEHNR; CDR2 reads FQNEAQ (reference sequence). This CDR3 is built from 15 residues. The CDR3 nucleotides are TGTGCCAGCAGCTTAGGAGGAGGGGGAGACTATGGCTACACCTTC. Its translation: CASSLGGGGDYGYTF.

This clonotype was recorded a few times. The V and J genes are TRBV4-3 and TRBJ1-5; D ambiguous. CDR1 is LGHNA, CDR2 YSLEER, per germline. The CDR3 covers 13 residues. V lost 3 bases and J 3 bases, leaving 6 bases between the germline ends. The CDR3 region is CASSHSINQPQHF. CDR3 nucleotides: TGCGCCAGCAGCCATTCAATCAATCAGCCCCAGCATTTT.

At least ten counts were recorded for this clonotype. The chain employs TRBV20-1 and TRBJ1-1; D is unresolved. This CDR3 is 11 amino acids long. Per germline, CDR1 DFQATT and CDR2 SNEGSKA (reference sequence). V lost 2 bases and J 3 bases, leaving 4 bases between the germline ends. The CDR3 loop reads CSARPYTEAFF. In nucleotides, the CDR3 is TGCAGTGCTAGACCGTACACTGAAGCTTTCTTT.

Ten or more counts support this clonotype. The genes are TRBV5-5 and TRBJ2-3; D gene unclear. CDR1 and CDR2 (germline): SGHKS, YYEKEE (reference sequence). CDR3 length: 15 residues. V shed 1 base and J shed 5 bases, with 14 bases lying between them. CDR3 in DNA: TGTGCCAGCAGCTTGAGCGCAGGCCGAGGAGATACGCAGTATTTT. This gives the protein CASSLSAGRGDTQYF.

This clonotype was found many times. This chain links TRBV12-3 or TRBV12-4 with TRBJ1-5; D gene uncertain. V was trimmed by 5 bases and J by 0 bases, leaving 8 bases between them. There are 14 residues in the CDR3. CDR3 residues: CASSPRNSNQPQHF. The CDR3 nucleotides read TGTGCCAGCAGTCCACGAAATAGCAATCAGCCCCAGCATTTT.

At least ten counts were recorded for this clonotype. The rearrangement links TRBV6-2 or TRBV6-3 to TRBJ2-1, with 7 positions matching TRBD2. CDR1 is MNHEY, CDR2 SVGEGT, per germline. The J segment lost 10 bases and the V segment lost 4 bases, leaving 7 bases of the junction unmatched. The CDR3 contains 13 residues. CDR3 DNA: TGTGCCAGCAGTTCGGGTAGCGGGCGCGAGCAGTTCTTC. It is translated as CASSSGSGREQFF.

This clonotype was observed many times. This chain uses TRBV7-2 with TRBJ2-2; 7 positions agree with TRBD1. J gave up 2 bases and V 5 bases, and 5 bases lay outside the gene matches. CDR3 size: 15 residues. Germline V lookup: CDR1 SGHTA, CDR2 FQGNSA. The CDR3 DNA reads TGTGCCAGCAGCCGGGACAGCTTTAACACCGGGGAGCTGTTTTTT. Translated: CASSRDSFNTGELFF.

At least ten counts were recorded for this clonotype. The CDR3 loop reads CSATRGLAIHEQYF. The CDR3 coding sequence is TGCAGCGCAACCCGGGGACTAGCGATTCACGAGCAGTACTTC. The chain is built from TRBV29-1 and TRBJ2-7; TRBD2 matches at 10 bases. V shed 7 bases and J 5 bases; nucleotides not matched to a gene: 11. CDR1 is SQVTM and CDR2 is ANQGSEA in the germline V gene. The CDR3 contains 14 residues.

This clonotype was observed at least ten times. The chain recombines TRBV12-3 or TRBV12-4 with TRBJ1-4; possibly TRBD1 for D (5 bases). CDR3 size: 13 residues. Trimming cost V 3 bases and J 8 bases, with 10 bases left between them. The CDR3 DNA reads TGTGCCAGCAGTTTTTTCAGGGAGGAAAAACTGTTTTTT. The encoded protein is CASSFFREEKLFF.

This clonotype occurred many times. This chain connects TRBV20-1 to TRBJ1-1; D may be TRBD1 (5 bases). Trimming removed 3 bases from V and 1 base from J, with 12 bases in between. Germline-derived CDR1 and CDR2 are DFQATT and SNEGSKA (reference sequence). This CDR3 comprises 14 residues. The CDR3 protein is CSARPGLGNTEAFF. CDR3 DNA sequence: TGCAGTGCTAGGCCGGGGCTGGGGAACACTGAAGCTTTCTTT.

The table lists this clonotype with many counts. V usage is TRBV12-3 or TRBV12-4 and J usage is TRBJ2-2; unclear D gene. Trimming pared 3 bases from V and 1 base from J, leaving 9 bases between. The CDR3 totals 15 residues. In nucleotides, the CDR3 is TGTGCCAGCAGTTTGAACCGACAGAACACCGGGGAGCTGTTTTTT. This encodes CASSLNRQNTGELFF.

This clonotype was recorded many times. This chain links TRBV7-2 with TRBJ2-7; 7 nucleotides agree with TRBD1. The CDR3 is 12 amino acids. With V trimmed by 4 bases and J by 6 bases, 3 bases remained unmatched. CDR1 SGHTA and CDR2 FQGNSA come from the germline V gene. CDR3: CASSWTGREQYF. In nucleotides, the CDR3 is TGTGCCAGCAGCTGGACAGGACGCGAGCAGTACTTC.

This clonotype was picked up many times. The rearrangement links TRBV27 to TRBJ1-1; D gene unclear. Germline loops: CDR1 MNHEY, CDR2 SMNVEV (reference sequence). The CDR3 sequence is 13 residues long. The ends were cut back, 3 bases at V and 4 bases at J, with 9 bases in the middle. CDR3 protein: CASSLRVLTEAFF. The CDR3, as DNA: TGTGCCAGCAGTTTGCGAGTGCTCACTGAAGCTTTCTTT.

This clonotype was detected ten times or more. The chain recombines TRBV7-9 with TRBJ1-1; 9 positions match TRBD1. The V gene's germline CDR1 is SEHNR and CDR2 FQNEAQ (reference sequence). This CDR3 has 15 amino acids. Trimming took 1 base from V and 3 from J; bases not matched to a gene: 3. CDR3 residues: CASSLEGQGYTEAFF. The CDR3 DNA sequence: TGTGCCAGCAGCTTAGAGGGACAGGGATACACTGAAGCTTTCTTT.

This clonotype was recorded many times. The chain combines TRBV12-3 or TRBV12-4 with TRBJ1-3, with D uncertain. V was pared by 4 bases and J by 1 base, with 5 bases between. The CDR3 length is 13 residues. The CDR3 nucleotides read TGTGCCAGCAGTTGGGGTTCTGGAAACACCATATATTTT. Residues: CASSWGSGNTIYF.

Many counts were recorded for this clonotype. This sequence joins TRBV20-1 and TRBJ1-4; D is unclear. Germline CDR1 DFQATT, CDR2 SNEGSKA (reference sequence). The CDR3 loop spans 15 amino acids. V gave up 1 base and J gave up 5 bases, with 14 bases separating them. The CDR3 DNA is TGCAGTGCTAGAGGTCGGCTGTTCGGAAATGAAAAACTGTTTTTT. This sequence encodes CSARGRLFGNEKLFF.

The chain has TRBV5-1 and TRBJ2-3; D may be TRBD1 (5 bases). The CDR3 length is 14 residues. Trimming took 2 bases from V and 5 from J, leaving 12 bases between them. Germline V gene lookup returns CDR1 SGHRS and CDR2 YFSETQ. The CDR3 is CASSFSDRGDTQYF. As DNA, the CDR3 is TGCGCCAGCAGCTTCTCTGATAGGGGAGATACGCAGTATTTT. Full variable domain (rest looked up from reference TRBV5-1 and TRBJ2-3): KAGVTQTPRYLIKTRGQQVTLSCSPISGHRSVSWYQQTPGQGLQFLFEYFSETQRNKGNFPGRFSGRQFSNSRSEMNVSTLELGDSALYLCASSFSDRGDTQYFGPGTRLTVL.

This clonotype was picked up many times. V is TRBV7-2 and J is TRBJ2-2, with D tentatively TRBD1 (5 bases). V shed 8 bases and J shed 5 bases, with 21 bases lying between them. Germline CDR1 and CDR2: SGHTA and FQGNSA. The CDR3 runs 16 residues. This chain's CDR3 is CASFEVTDALTGELFF. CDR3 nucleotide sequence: TGTGCCAGCTTCGAAGTGACAGATGCTTTAACCGGGGAGCTGTTTTTT.

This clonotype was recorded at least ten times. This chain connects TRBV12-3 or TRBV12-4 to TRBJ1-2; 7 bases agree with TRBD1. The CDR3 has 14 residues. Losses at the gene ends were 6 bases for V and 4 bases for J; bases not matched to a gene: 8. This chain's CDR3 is CASSPKQGTYGYTF. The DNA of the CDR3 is TGTGCCAGCAGCCCAAAACAGGGGACCTATGGCTACACCTTC.